This paragraph covers one T cell receptor (beta chain) sequence. Antigen: not known. The time point was: blood 4 weeks post-SBRT, at nephrectomy. Sample treatment: 15 Gy SBRT to primary tumor, nephrectomy 4 weeks later. Nephrectomy followed 15 Gy stereotactic body radiation by 4 weeks. Produced via immunoSEQ multiplex PCR; TCRdb's table is partial and in-frame only. In the table there are some 150,000 clones, around 88% of which are singletons. This sample stems from a study of radiation and T cells in renal cell carcinoma. Study results and caveats: No pretreatment tumor biopsies were available for baseline clonotypes.

Losses at the gene ends were 3 bases for V and 6 bases for J; bases not matched to a gene: 5. The germline V gene has CDR1 SGDLS and CDR2 YYNGEE. The CDR3 sequence is 14 residues long. The V call is TRBV9, the J call TRBJ1-1; 10 positions agree with TRBD1. The material was blood, obtained from a patient whose treatment included radiotherapy and nephrectomy. The sequence was collected from a woman aged 45-65 years with renal cell carcinoma. The CDR3 loop is CASSGQGAISEAFF. The CDR3 DNA reads as TGTGCCAGCAGCGGACAGGGGGCGATTTCTGAAGCTTTCTTT.